A single sample gave rise to the 21 T cell receptor beta chains below, sequenced in a study of blood T cell repertoires in COVID-19. The repertoire was sequenced with immunoSEQ multiplex PCR; TCRdb's copy has only in-frame clones and lacks some. Of fewer than 350,000 clones listed, approximately 83% are singletons. The sequencing sample was made of PBMCs or T cells enriched from blood (not recorded which). Receptors originate from a man aged 25-40 years who had recovered from COVID-19.

The J gene is TRBJ1-2, the V gene TRBV9; possibly TRBD1 for D (5 bases). V lost 4 bases and J 3 bases, leaving 22 bases between the germline ends. The CDR3 extends over 17 amino acids. Germline CDR1 reads SGDLS; CDR2 reads YYNGEE. CDR3 amino acids: CASSPSSAGRFDYGYTF. As DNA, the CDR3 is TGTGCCAGCAGCCCCTCGTCGGCAGGGCGGTTCGACTATGGCTACACCTTC.

This clone was counted many times. V is TRBV2 and J is TRBJ1-5; TRBD1 might be the D (5 bases). The CDR3 consists of 12 residues. V lost 6 bases to trimming and J lost 6 bases, with 9 bases between them. CDR1 and CDR2 (germline): SNHLY, FYNNEI. The CDR3 sequence: CASRGGIQPQHF. CDR3 sequence (DNA): TGTGCCAGCAGGGGGGGGATTCAGCCCCAGCATTTT.

This chain's CDR3 is CASSIVPQGGNYGYTF. CDR3 in DNA: TGTGCCAGTAGTATTGTGCCACAGGGTGGGAACTATGGCTACACCTTC. The V and J genes are TRBV19 and TRBJ1-2; tentatively, D is TRBD1 (6 bases). This CDR3 region has 16 residues. Looked up from germline, CDR1 is LNHDA and CDR2 is SQIVND (reference sequence). Trimming stripped 3 bases from V and 2 bases from J, with 16 bases between.

The chain carries TRBV9 and TRBJ1-2, with D possibly being TRBD1 (5 bases). Per the germline V gene, CDR1 is SGDLS and CDR2 is YYNGEE. The V end lost 0 bases, the J end lost 1 base, and 10 bases lay between the germline ends. The CDR3 sequence is 15 residues long. CDR3: CASSVEGILNYGYTF. CDR3 DNA sequence: TGTGCCAGCAGCGTAGAGGGGATCCTTAACTATGGCTACACCTTC.

A single count supports this clone. The chain carries TRBV2 and TRBJ1-4; D is unclear. This CDR3 region has 12 residues. Germline loops: CDR1 SNHLY, CDR2 FYNNEI. Trimming removed 3 bases from V and 8 bases from J, with 7 bases in between. In nucleotides, the CDR3 is TGTGCCAGCAGTGATCCGGGGGAAAAACTGTTTTTT. As protein: CASSDPGEKLFF.

This sequence joins TRBV30 and TRBJ1-1; D is perhaps TRBD1 (6 bases). Germline loops: CDR1 GTSNPN, CDR2 SVGIG (reference sequence). This CDR3 has 16 residues. Deletions cut 4 bases from V and 1 base from J, with 19 bases between. The CDR3 here is CAWTSGVARSNTEAFF. The CDR3 DNA reads TGTGCCTGGACATCAGGGGTGGCCCGTTCGAACACTGAAGCTTTCTTT.

The rearrangement links TRBV3-1 (or the pseudogene TRBV3-2) to TRBJ2-3; 7 bases are a match to TRBD2. The germline V gene has CDR1 LGHDT and CDR2 YNNKEL (reference sequence). Trimming removed 4 bases from V and 0 bases from J; junction bases left unmatched: 1. The CDR3 loop spans 14 amino acids. The CDR3 spells CASSRGLSTDTQYF. As DNA, the CDR3 is TGTGCCAGCAGCCGGGGACTAAGCACAGATACGCAGTATTTT.

This chain joins TRBV7-2 and TRBJ1-1; D might be TRBD1 (5 bases). CDR3 size: 15 residues. Germline V CDR1 and CDR2: SGHTA, FQGNSA. Trimming removed 5 bases from V and 3 bases from J, with 16 bases in between. CDR3 region: CASSRGGETDTEAFF. DNA for the CDR3: TGTGCCAGCAGCCGTGGCGGGGAGACAGACACTGAAGCTTTCTTT.

This sequence joins TRBV18 and TRBJ1-2; 9 nucleotides line up with TRBD1. Germline lookup yields CDR1 KGHSH and CDR2 LQKENI. The CDR3 covers 18 residues. The V segment lost 2 bases and the J segment 0 bases; nucleotides outside the gene matches: 10. The CDR3 nucleotides read TGTGCCAGCTCACCATACCGGGACAGGGCAGGGGCTAACTATGGCTACACCTTC. Residues: CASSPYRDRAGANYGYTF.

The V gene is TRBV7-9, the J gene TRBJ2-6, with a weak D call TRBD2 (6 bases). Trimming took 3 bases from V and 0 from J, leaving 15 bases between them. Per the germline V gene, CDR1 is SEHNR and CDR2 is FQNEAQ (reference sequence). CDR3 size: 18 residues. Written as DNA, the CDR3 is TGTGCCAGCAGCTTCATGGGACTCAAAGTCTCTGGGGCCAACGTCCTGACTTTC. This gives the protein CASSFMGLKVSGANVLTF. The variable domain in full, completed from reference TRBV7-9 and TRBJ2-6, reads DTGVSQNPRHKITKRGQNVTFRCDPISEHNRLYWYRQTLGQGPEFLTYFQNEAQLEKSRLLSDRFSAERPKGSFSTLEIQRTEQGDSAMYLCASSFMGLKVSGANVLTFGAGSRLTVL.

The rearrangement uses TRBV10-2 and TRBJ2-5; a possible D gene is TRBD1 (5 bases). CDR1 WSHSY and CDR2 SAAADI come from the germline V gene. V lost 10 bases and J 5 bases, leaving 17 bases between the germline ends. The CDR3 has 13 amino acids. The CDR3 region has the DNA TGCGCCACCGGACAATCGGTTCGGGAGACCCAGTACTTC. Its translation: CATGQSVRETQYF.

The rearrangement links TRBV9 to TRBJ2-1; 12 positions agree with TRBD2. Germline CDR1 is SGDLS and CDR2 is YYNGEE. V shed 0 bases and J 8 bases; nucleotides not matched to a gene: 6. CDR3 length: 16 residues. The CDR3 DNA is TGTGCCAGCAGCGTAGCCCCTAGCGGGGGGGCCCATGAGCAGTTCTTC. Amino acids: CASSVAPSGGAHEQFF.

The V call is TRBV18, the J call TRBJ1-5; 11 nucleotides agree with TRBD1. Trimming cost V 3 bases and J 4 bases; bases outside gene matches: 5. The CDR3 covers 16 residues. Germline CDR1 is KGHSH and CDR2 is LQKENI. The CDR3 sequence is CASSPAGTGGNQPQHF. The CDR3 DNA follows: TGTGCCAGCTCACCCGCCGGGACAGGGGGTAATCAGCCCCAGCATTTT.

V usage is TRBV5-1 and J usage is TRBJ1-2; D ambiguous. Germline CDR1 SGHRS, CDR2 YFSETQ. This CDR3 comprises 14 residues. Trimming stripped 4 bases from V and 0 bases from J, with 10 bases between. The CDR3 nucleotides are TGCGCCAGCAGCCCGTGGAGCACTAACTATGGCTACACCTTC. This sequence encodes CASSPWSTNYGYTF.

The chain links TRBV4-2 to TRBJ1-2; TRBD1 agrees at 8 bases. With 5 bases clipped from V and 3 bases from J, the junction kept 8 bases outside the gene matches. Germline V lookup: CDR1 LGHNA, CDR2 YNFKEQ. The CDR3 totals 15 residues. CDR3 loop: CASSARDRIYYGYTF. The CDR3, as DNA: TGTGCCAGCAGCGCCCGGGACAGGATTTACTATGGCTACACCTTC.

This rearrangement joins TRBV7-8 to TRBJ2-7, with 7 positions matching TRBD1. This CDR3 region has 17 residues. J lost 8 bases, V lost 5 bases, and 21 bases had no gene match. CDR1 and CDR2 from the germline V gene are SGHVS and FQNEAQ. The CDR3: CASSLLDRDQFLNKQYF. The CDR3 DNA reads as TGTGCCAGCAGCCTCTTAGACAGGGACCAATTTCTAAACAAGCAGTACTTC.

V usage is TRBV6-6 and J usage is TRBJ2-1, with D maybe TRBD2 (6 bases). The CDR3 has 14 amino acids. Germline lookup yields CDR1 MNHNY and CDR2 SVGAGI (reference sequence). V was clipped by 7 bases and J by 4 bases, with 14 bases between them. DNA of the CDR3: TGTGCCAGCAACAAAATCGGGAGATACAATGAGCAGTTCTTC. This encodes CASNKIGRYNEQFF.

The V gene is TRBV19, the J gene TRBJ1-2; 10 bases fit TRBD1. Germline lookup yields CDR1 LNHDA and CDR2 SQIVND (reference sequence). The CDR3 covers 15 residues. V dropped 6 bases and J dropped 4; count of bases not matched to a gene: 8. The CDR3 protein is CASRRPGQGSYGYTF. The CDR3, as DNA: TGTGCCAGTAGGCGACCGGGACAGGGGTCCTATGGCTACACCTTC.

The rearrangement uses TRBV6-6 and TRBJ1-2, with D unresolved. The V end lost 2 bases, the J end lost 3 bases, and 10 bases lay between the germline ends. The CDR3 loop spans 14 amino acids. Germline loops: CDR1 MNHNY, CDR2 SVGAGI (reference sequence). CDR3 sequence reads: CASSYMLRDYGYTF. The CDR3 DNA reads as TGTGCCAGCAGTTACATGTTACGGGACTATGGCTACACCTTC.

The chain is built from TRBV5-1 and TRBJ2-7; D perhaps matches TRBD1 (5 bases). The CDR3 spans 16 residues. V was trimmed by 0 bases and J by 4 bases, leaving 17 bases between them. CDR1 is SGHRS, CDR2 YFSETQ, per germline. The CDR3 here is CASSLAPPRGTYEQYF. CDR3 in DNA: TGCGCCAGCAGCTTGGCGCCCCCAAGGGGAACATACGAGCAGTACTTC.

This clone has more than one count but fewer than ten. V is TRBV2 and J is TRBJ2-1; D is possibly TRBD2 (5 bases). The germline CDR1 and CDR2 sequences are SNHLY and FYNNEI. The CDR3 is made up of 12 amino acids. The V end lost 5 bases, the J end lost 7 bases, and 9 bases lay between the germline ends. The DNA of the CDR3 is TGTGCCAGCAGTACTCGAGGGAATGAGCAGTTCTTC. This sequence encodes CASSTRGNEQFF.